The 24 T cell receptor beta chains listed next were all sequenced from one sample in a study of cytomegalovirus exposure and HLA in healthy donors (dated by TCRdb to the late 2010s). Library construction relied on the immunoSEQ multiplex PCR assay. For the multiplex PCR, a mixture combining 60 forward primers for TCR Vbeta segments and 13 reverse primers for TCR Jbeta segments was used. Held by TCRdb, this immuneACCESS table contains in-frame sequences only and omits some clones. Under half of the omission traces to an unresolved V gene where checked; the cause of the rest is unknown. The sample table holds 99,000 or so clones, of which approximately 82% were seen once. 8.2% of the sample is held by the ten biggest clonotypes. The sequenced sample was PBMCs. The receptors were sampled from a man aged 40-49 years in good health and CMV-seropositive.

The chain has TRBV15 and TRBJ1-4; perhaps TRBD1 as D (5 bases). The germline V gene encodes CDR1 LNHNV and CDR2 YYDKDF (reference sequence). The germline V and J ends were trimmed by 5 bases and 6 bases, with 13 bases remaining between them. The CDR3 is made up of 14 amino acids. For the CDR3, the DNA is TGTGCCACCAGCCCCCCAGGGTTAGATGAAAAACTGTTTTTT. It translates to CATSPPGLDEKLFF.

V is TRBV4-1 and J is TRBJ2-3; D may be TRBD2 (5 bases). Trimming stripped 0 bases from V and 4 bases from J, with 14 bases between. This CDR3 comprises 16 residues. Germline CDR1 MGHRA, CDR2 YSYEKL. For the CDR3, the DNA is TGCGCCAGCAGCCAAGACGGGGATATCGGCGCAGATACGCAGTATTTT. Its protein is CASSQDGDIGADTQYF.

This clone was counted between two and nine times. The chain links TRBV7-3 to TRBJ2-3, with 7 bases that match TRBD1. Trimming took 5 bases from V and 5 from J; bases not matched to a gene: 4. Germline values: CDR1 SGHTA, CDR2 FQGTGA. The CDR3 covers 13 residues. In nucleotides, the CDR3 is TGTGCCAGCAGCCCGGACAGGTTAGATACGCAGTATTTT. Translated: CASSPDRLDTQYF.

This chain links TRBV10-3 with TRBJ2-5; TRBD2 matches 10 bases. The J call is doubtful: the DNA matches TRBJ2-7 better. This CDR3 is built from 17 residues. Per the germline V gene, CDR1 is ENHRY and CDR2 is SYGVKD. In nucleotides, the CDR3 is TGTGCCATCAGTGAGTCCAAAGCGGGAGGGCCCCCCTACGAGCAGTACTTC. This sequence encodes CAISESKAGGPPYEQYF.

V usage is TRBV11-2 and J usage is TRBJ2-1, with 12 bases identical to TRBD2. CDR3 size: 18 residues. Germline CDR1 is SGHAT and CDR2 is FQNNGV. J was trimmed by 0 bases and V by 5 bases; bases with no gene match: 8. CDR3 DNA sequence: TGTGCCAGCAGCCCCCGGACTAGCGGGATTAGCTCCTACAATGAGCAGTTCTTC. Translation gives CASSPRTSGISSYNEQFF.

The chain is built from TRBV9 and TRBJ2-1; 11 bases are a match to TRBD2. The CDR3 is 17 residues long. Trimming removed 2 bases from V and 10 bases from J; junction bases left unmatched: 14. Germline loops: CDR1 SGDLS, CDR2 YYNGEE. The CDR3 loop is CASSVGGSGGAGDEQFF. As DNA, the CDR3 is TGTGCCAGCAGCGTCGGGGGTAGCGGGGGGGCCGGAGACGAGCAGTTCTTC.

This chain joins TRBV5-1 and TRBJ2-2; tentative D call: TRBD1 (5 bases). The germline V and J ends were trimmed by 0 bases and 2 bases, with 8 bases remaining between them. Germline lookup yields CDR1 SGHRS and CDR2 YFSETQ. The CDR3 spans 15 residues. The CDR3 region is CASSLGQSNTGELFF. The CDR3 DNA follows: TGCGCCAGCAGCTTGGGACAGTCAAACACCGGGGAGCTGTTTTTT.

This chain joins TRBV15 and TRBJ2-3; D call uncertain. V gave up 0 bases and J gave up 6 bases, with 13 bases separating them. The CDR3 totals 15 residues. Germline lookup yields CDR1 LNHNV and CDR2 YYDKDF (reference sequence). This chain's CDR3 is CATSREAGNADTQYF. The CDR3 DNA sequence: TGTGCCACCAGCAGAGAGGCAGGAAATGCGGATACGCAGTATTTT.

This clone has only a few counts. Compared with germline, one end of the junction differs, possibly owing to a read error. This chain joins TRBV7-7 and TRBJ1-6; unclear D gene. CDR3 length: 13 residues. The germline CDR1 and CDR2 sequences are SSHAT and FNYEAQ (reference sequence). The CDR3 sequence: CASSLGGSSPLHF. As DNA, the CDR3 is TGTGCTAGCAGCCTGGGAGGGAGCTCACCCCTCCACTTT.

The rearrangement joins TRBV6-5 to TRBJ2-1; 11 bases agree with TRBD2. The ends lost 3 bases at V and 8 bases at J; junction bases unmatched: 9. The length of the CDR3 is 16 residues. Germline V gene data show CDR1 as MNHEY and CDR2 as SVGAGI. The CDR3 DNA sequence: TGTGCCAGCAGTTATGGGGATCTAGCGGGAGGTTATGAGCAGTTCTTC. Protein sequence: CASSYGDLAGGYEQFF.

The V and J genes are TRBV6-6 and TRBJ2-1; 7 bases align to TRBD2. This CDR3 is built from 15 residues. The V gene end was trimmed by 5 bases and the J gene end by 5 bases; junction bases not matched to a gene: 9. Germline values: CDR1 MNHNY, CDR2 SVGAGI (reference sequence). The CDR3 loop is CASSRGRASDNEQFF. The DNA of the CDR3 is TGTGCCAGCAGTCGGGGGAGGGCCTCGGACAATGAGCAGTTCTTC.

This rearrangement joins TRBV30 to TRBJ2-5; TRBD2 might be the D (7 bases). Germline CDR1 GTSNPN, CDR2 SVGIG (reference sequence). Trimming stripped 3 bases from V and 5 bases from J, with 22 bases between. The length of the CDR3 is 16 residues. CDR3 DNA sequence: TGTGCCTGGAGCCGAGGTGCCCTATGGGGGGGCGAGACCCAGTACTTC. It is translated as CAWSRGALWGGETQYF.

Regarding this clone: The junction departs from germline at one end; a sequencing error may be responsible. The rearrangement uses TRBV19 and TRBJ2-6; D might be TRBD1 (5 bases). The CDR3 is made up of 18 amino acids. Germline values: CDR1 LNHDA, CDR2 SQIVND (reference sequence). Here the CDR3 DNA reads TGTGCCAGTAGTCAGGGTACAGTACAAAGCTCTGGGGCCAACGGCCTGACTTTC. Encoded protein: CASSQGTVQSSGANGLTF.

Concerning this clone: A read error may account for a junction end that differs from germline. The CDR3 nucleotides are TGTTCCAGCAGCTTACCCACTAGCGGGGGGAGCACAGATACGCAGTATTTT. Translated: CSSSLPTSGGSTDTQYF. The chain has TRBV7-9 and TRBJ2-3; 12 bases fit TRBD2. This CDR3 has 17 amino acids. Germline CDR1 SEHNR, CDR2 FQNEAQ (reference sequence).

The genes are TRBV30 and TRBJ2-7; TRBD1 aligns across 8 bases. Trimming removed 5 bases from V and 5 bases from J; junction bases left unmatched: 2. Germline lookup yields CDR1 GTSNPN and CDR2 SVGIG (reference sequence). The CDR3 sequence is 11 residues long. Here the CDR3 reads CAWGQGNEQYF. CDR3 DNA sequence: TGTGCCTGGGGACAGGGCAACGAGCAGTACTTC.

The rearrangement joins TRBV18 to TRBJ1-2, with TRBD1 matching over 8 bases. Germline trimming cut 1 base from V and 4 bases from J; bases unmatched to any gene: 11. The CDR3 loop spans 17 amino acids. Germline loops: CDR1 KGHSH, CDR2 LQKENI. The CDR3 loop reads CASSPRRGQASGYGYTF. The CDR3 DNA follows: TGTGCCAGCTCACCACGGCGGGGACAGGCCTCGGGCTATGGCTACACCTTC.

The CDR3 sequence: CASSFRGANTGELFF. DNA of the CDR3: TGTGCCAGCAGTTTCAGGGGCGCGAACACCGGGGAGCTGTTTTTT. This chain uses TRBV27 with TRBJ2-2, with a tentative D call TRBD1 (6 bases). The V gene lost 3 bases and the J gene lost 0 bases, with 8 bases spanning the gap. This CDR3 has 15 amino acids. The germline V gene encodes CDR1 MNHEY and CDR2 SMNVEV (reference sequence).

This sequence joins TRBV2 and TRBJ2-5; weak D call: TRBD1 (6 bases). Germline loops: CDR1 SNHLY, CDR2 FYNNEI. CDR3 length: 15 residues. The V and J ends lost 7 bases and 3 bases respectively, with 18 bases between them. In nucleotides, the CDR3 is TGTGCCAGCACCCTAACAGGGAAACGGGAAGAGACCCAGTACTTC. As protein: CASTLTGKREETQYF.

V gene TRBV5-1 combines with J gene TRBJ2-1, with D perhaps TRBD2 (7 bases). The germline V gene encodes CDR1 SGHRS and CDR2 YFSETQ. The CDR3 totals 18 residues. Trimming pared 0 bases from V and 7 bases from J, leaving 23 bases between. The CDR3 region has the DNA TGCGCCAGCAGCTTGGCATGGGGGGGCCTACCTATCGTGAATGAGCAGTTCTTC. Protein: CASSLAWGGLPIVNEQFF.

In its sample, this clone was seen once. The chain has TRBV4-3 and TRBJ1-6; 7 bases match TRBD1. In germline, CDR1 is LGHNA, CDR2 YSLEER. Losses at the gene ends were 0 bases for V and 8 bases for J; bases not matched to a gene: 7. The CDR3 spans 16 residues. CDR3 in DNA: TGCGCCAGCAGCCAAGATGGCGCAGGGGGTTATTCACCCCTCCACTTT. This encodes CASSQDGAGGYSPLHF.

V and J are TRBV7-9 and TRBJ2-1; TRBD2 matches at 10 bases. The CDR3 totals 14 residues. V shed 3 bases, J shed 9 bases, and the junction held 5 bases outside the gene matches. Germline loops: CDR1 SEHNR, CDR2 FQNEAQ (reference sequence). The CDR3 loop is CASSFSSGSIEQFF. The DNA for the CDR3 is TGTGCCAGCAGCTTTTCTAGCGGGAGCATTGAGCAGTTCTTC.

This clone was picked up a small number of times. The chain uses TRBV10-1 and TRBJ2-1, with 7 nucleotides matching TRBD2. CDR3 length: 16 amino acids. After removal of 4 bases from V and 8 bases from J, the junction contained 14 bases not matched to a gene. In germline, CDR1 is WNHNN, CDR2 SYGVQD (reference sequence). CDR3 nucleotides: TGCGCCAGCAGTGGTCCCTGGGCTAGCGGTTTCTATGAGCAGTTCTTC. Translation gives CASSGPWASGFYEQFF.

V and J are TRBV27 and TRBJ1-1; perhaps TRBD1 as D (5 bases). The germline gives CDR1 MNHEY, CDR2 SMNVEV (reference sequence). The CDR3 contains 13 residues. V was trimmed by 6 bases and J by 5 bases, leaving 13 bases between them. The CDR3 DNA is TGTGCCAGCAGCCCTGCGGGGGGGACTGAAGCTTTCTTT. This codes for CASSPAGGTEAFF.

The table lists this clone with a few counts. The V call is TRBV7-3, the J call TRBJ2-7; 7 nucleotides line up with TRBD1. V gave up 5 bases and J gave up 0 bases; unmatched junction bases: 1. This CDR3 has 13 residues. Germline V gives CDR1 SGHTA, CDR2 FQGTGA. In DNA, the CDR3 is TGTGCCAGCAGCCGGGACAGCTCCTACGAGCAGTACTTC. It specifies CASSRDSSYEQYF.